This T cell receptor (beta chain) was recorded in a study of graft-versus-host responses after intestinal transplantation. As for the study in general: Every recipient had anti-thymocyte globulin induction and two to three years of tacrolimus plus steroids. Study outcomes and limitations: In patients with graft-donor T cell macrochimerism, allograft graft-versus-host to host-versus-graft clonal ratios were high. GvH clone levels peaked in circulation, and this peak was associated with early post-transplant HvG declines. There were GvH clones found in recipient marrow, and some of them appeared first in ileum or blood.

The CDR3 length is 15 residues. The germline V gene has CDR1 MDHEN and CDR2 SYDVKM. Trimming at V came to 6 bases and at J to 3 bases, leaving 9 bases not matched to a gene. As for this clone: Its antigen is unidentified.

Profiling relied on immunoSEQ multiplex PCR, and the TCRdb table lists in-frame clones only, not all of them. The table includes 12,000 or so clones, 65% to 80% detected once. The material was PBMCs, obtained about 67 weeks after intestinal transplant. The sequence derives from a human patient who received an intestinal transplant, so some T cells may come from the graft donor. The chain uses TRBV28 and TRBJ2-3; 7 positions match TRBD1. The CDR3 protein is CASRLGGRVTDTQYF. CDR3 in DNA: TGTGCCAGCAGATTAGGGGGCAGGGTGACAGATACGCAGTATTTT.